This passage covers 21 T cell receptor beta chains from one sample sequenced in a study of CD8+ T cells in alopecia areata. Reverse transcription of extracted RNA yielded cDNA, which provided the sequencing template. Here immunoSEQ multiplex PCR was the method, and the copy in TCRdb shows in-frame clones only, minus some. The table lists 290,000 or so clones, with no singletons. Sorting of pooled cutaneous lymph node cells used CD4, CD8alpha, NKG2D, NKG2ACE and other markers. The specimen was CD4+ T cells sorted from a lymph node. The receptors here all came from a C3H/HeJ mouse with alopecia areata. Mouse strain MHC haplotype: H2-k.

Comments on this clone: Mouse germline and gene names are used. The sequenced fragment ends 4 residues before the CDR3 boundary, so the rest is inferred from the germline J gene. The chain recombines TRBV1 with TRBJ2-5; 9 nucleotides line up with TRBD2. This CDR3 contains 16 residues. The germline gives CDR1 NSQYPW, CDR2 LRSPGD (reference sequence). The sequenced part of the CDR3 DNA is TGCACCTGCAGTGCAGTATGGGGGGGCCCACCAGAC. It yields the protein CTCSAVWGGPPD. In full, the CDR3 is CTCSAVWGGPPDTQYF.

A few counts support this clone. Mouse gene names apply. The sequenced fragment ends 4 residues before the CDR3 boundary, so the rest is inferred from the germline J gene. This CDR3 is also generated by other DNA sequences in the sample. V and J are TRBV1 and TRBJ1-2, with D possibly matching TRBD1 (6 bases). This CDR3 is 15 amino acids long. Trimming removed 0 bases at V and 2 bases at J, with 10 bases between. CDR1 and CDR2 (germline): NSQYPW, LRSPGD (reference sequence). The part of the CDR3 DNA that was read is TGCACCTGCAGTGCAGATCGCACAGGGAACTCC. The encoded protein is CTCSADRTGNS. The entire CDR3 reads CTCSADRTGNSDYTF.

Details on this clone: The gene names here belong to mouse. The CDR3 extends 4 residues past the end of the read, so its final part is completed from the germline J gene. The V gene is TRBV1, the J gene TRBJ2-3, with D uncertain. V lost 0 bases and J 1 base, leaving 8 bases between the germline ends. CDR1 NSQYPW and CDR2 LRSPGD come from the germline V gene (reference sequence). This CDR3 contains 15 residues. The part of the CDR3 DNA that was read is TGCACCTGCAGTGCAGATGCGGTGGGTGCAGAA. Its translation: CTCSADAVGAE. The full CDR3 protein reads CTCSADAVGAETLYF.

This clone has just a few counts. The gene symbols are mouse symbols. The read is 4 residues too short to cover the CDR3 end, so that end is filled in from the germline J gene. This same CDR3 is encoded by further DNA sequences in the sample. This chain links TRBV13-1 with TRBJ2-4, with 9 bases fitting TRBD1. The germline V gene encodes CDR1 NSHNY and CDR2 SYGAGN. With V trimmed by 3 bases and J by 0 bases, 2 bases remained unmatched. The CDR3 has 15 residues. CDR3: CASSGDRGSQNTLYF. The CDR3 bases that were read are TGTGCCAGCAGTGGAGACAGGGGGAGTCAAAAC.

About this clone: The genes and germline here are from mouse. The read ends 3 residues early relative to the CDR3; the germline J gene fills the gap. The chain is built from TRBV12-1 and TRBJ1-6; weak D call: TRBD1 (5 bases). TRBJ1-6 is filed as an ORF, its function uncertain. CDR1 is SGHSN and CDR2 is HYEKVE in the germline V gene. The CDR3 spans 14 residues. V shed 8 bases and J shed 0 bases, with 10 bases lying between them. Incomplete CDR3 DNA: TGTGCCAACCCGGGGGGTTCCTATAATTCGCCC. This translates into CANPGGSYNSP. The full CDR3 protein reads CANPGGSYNSPLYF.

Comment on this clone: Gene names are the mouse ones. CDR3 DNA, as far as it was read: TGTGCCAGCAGCCAAGCCCAGGACAGAAACACA. Translation gives CASSQAQDRNT. The CDR3, in full, reads CASSQAQDRNTEVFF. The V call is TRBV5, the J call TRBJ1-1; tentative D call: TRBD1 (6 bases). Read data end 4 residues before the CDR3 end; the end is taken from the germline J gene. CDR1 and CDR2 (germline): LGHNA, YNLKQL (reference sequence). This CDR3 contains 15 residues. The germline V and J ends were trimmed by 1 base and 1 base, with 10 bases remaining between them.

As regards this clone: Gene names and germline match the mouse. The CDR3 end lies 4 residues beyond the end of the read and is filled in from the germline J gene. The chain employs TRBV13-2 and TRBJ2-2, with D possibly TRBD2 on 5 matching bases. The V gene lost 5 bases and the J gene lost 3 bases, with 8 bases spanning the gap. Germline lookup yields CDR1 NNHNN and CDR2 SYGAGS (reference sequence). The CDR3 is 13 amino acids. The CDR3 sequence is CASGDFYTGQLYF. Partial CDR3 DNA: TGTGCCAGCGGGGACTTTTACACCGGG.

Regarding this clone: Germline and genes here are mouse. Read sequence stops 4 residues before the CDR3 end, and the germline J gene provides the missing end. The sample holds other DNA sequences that translate to the same CDR3. This chain connects TRBV5 to TRBJ2-2; TRBD2 is a possible D gene (7 bases). This CDR3 comprises 15 residues. Trimming took 1 base from V and 3 from J, leaving 9 bases between them. Germline lookup yields CDR1 LGHNA and CDR2 YNLKQL (reference sequence). The CDR3 loop reads CASSQGGADTGQLYF. CDR3 bases read: TGTGCCAGCAGCCAAGGGGGGGCGGACACCGGG.

This clone was observed a handful of times. Gene names refer to mouse genes. The DNA ends 4 residues before the CDR3 does, and the rest of the CDR3 is filled in from the germline J gene. This sample includes further DNA sequences coding for the same CDR3. The rearrangement joins TRBV13-3 to TRBJ1-2; a possible D gene is TRBD1 (5 bases). Germline V lookup: CDR1 NNHDY, CDR2 SYVADS. CDR3 length equals 14 residues. V was trimmed by 1 base and J by 2 bases, leaving 9 bases between them. CDR3 loop: CASSDQGSNSDYTF. CDR3 bases read: TGTGCCAGCAGTGATCAGGGCTCGAACTCC.

To note about this clone: Here the gene names and germline are mouse. The CDR3 end lies 4 residues beyond the end of the read and is filled in from the germline J gene. This specimen includes other DNA sequences encoding the same CDR3. V usage is TRBV1 and J usage is TRBJ1-1, with D possibly being TRBD1 (6 bases). CDR3 length: 13 residues. Germline values: CDR1 NSQYPW, CDR2 LRSPGD (reference sequence). The sequenced CDR3 bases are TGCACCTGCAGTGCAGACAGGGGACCA. Residues: CTCSADRGP. The CDR3, in full, reads CTCSADRGPEVFF.

Points on this clone: Gene labels here are mouse ones. The read ends 4 residues shy of where the CDR3 ends; the end is completed using the germline J gene. Other DNA sequences in this sample translate to the same CDR3. The rearrangement joins TRBV19 to TRBJ2-3, with 7 nucleotides matching TRBD2. Per the germline V gene, CDR1 is FNHDT and CDR2 is SITEND (reference sequence). CDR3 size: 13 residues. Unmatched junction bases numbered 3, after V lost 8 bases and J lost 0 bases. This CDR3 is CASTGGSAETLYF. CDR3 DNA (partial): TGTGCCAGTACGGGGGGGAGTGCAGAA. The complete variable domain, with remaining parts taken from reference TRBV19 and TRBJ2-3, reads GGIITQTPKFLIGQEGQKLTLKCQQNFNHDTMYWYRQDSGKGLRLIYYSITENDLQKGDLSEGYDASREKKSSFSLTVTSAQKNEMAVFLCASTGGSAETLYFGSGTRLTVL.

This clone was observed a handful of times. The gene names given are mouse names. The read falls 4 residues short of the CDR3 end, and the missing part is taken from the germline J gene. The rearrangement joins TRBV13-1 to TRBJ2-7; TRBD1 matches at 9 bases. Germline V gene lookup returns CDR1 NSHNY and CDR2 SYGAGN. The CDR3 totals 14 residues. CDR3 DNA (partial): TGTGCCAGCAGTATGACAGGGGGACTTTAT. This translates into CASSMTGGLY. The whole CDR3 sequence reads CASSMTGGLYEQYF.

Points on this clone: Gene labels here are mouse ones. The missing CDR3 end, 4 residues past where the read stops, is filled in from the germline J gene. The genes are TRBV1 and TRBJ2-1; no definite D call. The CDR3 length is 13 residues. Trimming pared 3 bases from V and 4 bases from J, leaving 7 bases between. Germline V gene sequence: CDR1 NSQYPW, CDR2 LRSPGD (reference sequence). CDR3 region: CTCSALLYAEQFF. The part of the CDR3 DNA that was read is TGCACCTGCAGTGCCCTCCTTTATGCT.

With regard to this clone: Gene names refer to mouse genes. The read terminates 4 residues ahead of where the CDR3 ends, so the germline J gene completes it. The chain joins TRBV31 to TRBJ2-2; D might be TRBD2 (5 bases). Germline V CDR1 and CDR2: GKSSPN, SITVG. Trimming pared 3 bases from V and 0 bases from J, leaving 11 bases between. The CDR3 is 15 amino acids. The CDR3 bases that were read are TGTGCCTGGAGCCTTGGGGATACAAACACCGGG. The encoded protein is CAWSLGDTNTG. The full CDR3 is CAWSLGDTNTGQLYF.

This clone was counted between two and nine times. Mouse names are used for the genes. The CDR3 end is not reached by the read, which stops 4 residues before it; the germline J gene fills it in. This chain joins TRBV5 and TRBJ2-3, with a weak D call TRBD2 (6 bases). The CDR3 extends over 16 amino acids. The germline V and J ends were trimmed by 0 bases and 0 bases, with 10 bases remaining between them. Germline CDR1 reads LGHNA; CDR2 reads YNLKQL (reference sequence). The CDR3 loop reads CASSQDPGTSAETLYF. The covered CDR3 bases are TGTGCCAGCAGCCAAGATCCGGGGACTAGTGCAGAA.

With respect to this clone: Mouse gene names and germline throughout. The read terminates 4 residues before the CDR3 end, so the remaining end is supplied by the germline J gene. This rearrangement joins TRBV13-1 to TRBJ2-5, with TRBD1 matching over 7 bases. The V and J ends lost 5 bases and 2 bases, in that order; junction bases with no gene match: 2. CDR3 size: 13 residues. From germline, CDR1 is NSHNY and CDR2 SYGAGN. CDR3 region: CASRTGIQDTQYF. CDR3 DNA, as far as it was read: TGTGCCAGCAGGACAGGGATCCAAGAC.

This clone has a handful of counts. The genes are named according to mouse. The read terminates 4 residues before the CDR3 end, so the remaining end is supplied by the germline J gene. This sequence joins TRBV1 and TRBJ2-5; D is ambiguous. The V gene's germline CDR1 is NSQYPW and CDR2 LRSPGD (reference sequence). With 3 bases removed from V and 2 bases from J, the gap between germline ends came to 9 bases. The CDR3 has 14 amino acids. CDR3 DNA, as far as it was read: TGCACCTGCAGTGCCACAGCGATCCAAGAC. Translated: CTCSATAIQD. From start to end, the CDR3 is CTCSATAIQDTQYF. The variable domain in full, with the rest retrieved from reference TRBV1 and TRBJ2-5, is VTLLEQNPRWRLVPRGQAVNLRCILKNSQYPWMSWYQQDLQKQLQWLFTLRSPGDKEVKSLPGADYLATRVTDTELRLQVANMSQGRTLYCTCSATAIQDTQYFGPGTRLLVL.

A word on this clone: Mouse names are used for the genes. This same CDR3 is encoded by further DNA sequences in the sample. The CDR3 bases that were read are TGTGCCAGCGGTGCCAGGGACTGGGGGGATGCT. Protein product: CASGARDWGDA. The full CDR3 is CASGARDWGDAEQFF. This chain uses TRBV13-2 with TRBJ2-1, with 12 bases lining up with TRBD2. The CDR3 end is not reached by the read, which stops 4 residues before it; the germline J gene fills it in. The CDR3 contains 15 residues. With V trimmed by 3 bases and J by 5 bases, 3 bases remained unmatched. Germline-derived CDR1 and CDR2 are NNHNN and SYGAGS (reference sequence).

This clone has a handful of counts. These gene names are mouse names. The read is 4 residues too short to cover the CDR3 end, so that end is filled in from the germline J gene. The V call is TRBV2, the J call TRBJ2-3; D unclear. The CDR3 runs 13 residues. Germline lookup yields CDR1 LGHNA and CDR2 YSYQKL. V was clipped by 0 bases and J by 3 bases, with 4 bases between them. Incomplete CDR3 DNA: TGTGCCAGCAGCCAAGACAGGGCAGAA. It codes for CASSQDRAE. In full, the CDR3 is CASSQDRAETLYF.

This clone was detected only a few times. Gene names refer to mouse genes. The read gets to within 4 residues of the CDR3 end, and the germline J gene fills in the rest. The rearrangement uses TRBV13-1 and TRBJ2-3, with 8 bases that match TRBD2. The CDR3 is made up of 16 amino acids. Trimming took 5 bases from V and 0 from J; bases not matched to a gene: 8. Germline V CDR1 and CDR2: NSHNY, SYGAGN. The CDR3 region is CASRIGTGTSAETLYF. Partial CDR3 DNA: TGTGCCAGCAGGATCGGGACTGGCACTAGTGCAGAA.

This clone was observed a few times. Genes here carry mouse names. The read halts 4 residues ahead of the CDR3 end, with the missing end drawn from the germline J gene. The same CDR3 is also encoded by other DNA sequences in this sample. The chain uses TRBV13-2 and TRBJ2-1, with 7 bases matching TRBD2. This CDR3 region has 14 residues. J lost 3 bases, V lost 2 bases, and 2 bases had no gene match. Germline lookup yields CDR1 NNHNN and CDR2 SYGAGS (reference sequence). Incomplete CDR3 DNA: TGTGCCAGCGGTGAGGGGGGGGTCTATGCT. Protein sequence: CASGEGGVYA. The whole CDR3 sequence is CASGEGGVYAEQFF.